Reported below is one T cell receptor (beta chain). The data derive from a study of blood T cell repertoires in COVID-19. Resolution of symptoms, clearance, or two negative PCRs was present in recovered Cohort 3 donors. Between the trimmed V and J ends, which lost 2 bases and 0 bases, there was a span of 10 bases. Germline V gene sequence: CDR1 MNHEY, CDR2 SVGAGI. CDR3 length equals 16 residues. Data came from immunoSEQ multiplex PCR; TCRdb stores just in-frame clones and leaves some out. The sample yields approximately 490,000 clones, about nine tenths seen once. V usage is TRBV6-5 and J usage is TRBJ2-2; D not resolved. The material sequenced was PBMCs or T cells enriched from blood (not recorded which). The receptor comes from a woman between 18 and 29 years old who had recovered from COVID-19. The CDR3 spells CASSYRRRANTGELFF. For the CDR3, the DNA is TGTGCCAGCAGTTACCGTCGACGGGCGAACACCGGGGAGCTGTTTTTT.